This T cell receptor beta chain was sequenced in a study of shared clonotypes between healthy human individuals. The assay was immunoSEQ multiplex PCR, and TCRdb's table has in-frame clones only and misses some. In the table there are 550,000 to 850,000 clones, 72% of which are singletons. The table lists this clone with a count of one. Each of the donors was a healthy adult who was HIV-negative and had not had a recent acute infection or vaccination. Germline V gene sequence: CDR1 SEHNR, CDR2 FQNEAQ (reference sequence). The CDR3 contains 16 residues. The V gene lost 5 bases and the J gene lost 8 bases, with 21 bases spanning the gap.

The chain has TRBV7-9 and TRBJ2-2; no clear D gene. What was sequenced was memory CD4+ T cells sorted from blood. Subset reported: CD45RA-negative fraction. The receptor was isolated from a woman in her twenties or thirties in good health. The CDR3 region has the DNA TGTGCCAGCAGCCCCTCTTATCAAATGGTGTGGGGGGAGCTGTTTTTT. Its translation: CASSPSYQMVWGELFF. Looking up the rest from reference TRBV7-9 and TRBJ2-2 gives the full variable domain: DTGVSQNPRHKITKRGQNVTFRCDPISEHNRLYWYRQTLGQGPEFLTYFQNEAQLEKSRLLSDRFSAERPKGSFSTLEIQRTEQGDSAMYLCASSPSYQMVWGELFFGEGSRLTVL.